The present T cell receptor (beta chain) was sequenced within a study of T cell changes during pregnancy in multiple sclerosis. Here immunoSEQ multiplex PCR was the method, and the copy in TCRdb shows in-frame clones only, minus some. The data contain some 57,000 clones, approximately 90% of them singletons. V was clipped by 7 bases and J by 6 bases; unmatched bases: 3. Germline values: CDR1 MNHEY, CDR2 SVGAGI. The length of the CDR3 is 14 residues. The rearrangement uses TRBV6-5 and TRBJ2-2, with TRBD2 matching 12 bases. This clonotype was sampled from a female donor with multiple sclerosis, enrolled in a pregnancy study. The sample consisted of CD4+ T cells from peripheral blood mononuclear cells, taken in the first trimester of pregnancy. CDR3 amino acids: CASKTSGGSGELFF. Written as DNA, the CDR3 is TGTGCCAGCAAAACTAGCGGGGGGTCCGGGGAGCTGTTTTTT.